Below, one T cell receptor beta chain is given with its context. This record belongs to a study of shared clonotypes between healthy human individuals. Data came from immunoSEQ multiplex PCR; TCRdb stores just in-frame clones and leaves some out. The data contain millions of clones, roughly 95% of them singletons. Germline V CDR1 and CDR2: SGHTA, FQGNSA. V dropped 8 bases and J dropped 2; count of bases not matched to a gene: 2. There are 13 residues in the CDR3. This chain links TRBV7-2 with TRBJ2-3, with 9 bases that match TRBD1. The TCR sequence derives from a man aged 18 to 29 in good health. Sample: naive CD4+ T cells sorted from blood. Documented subset: CD45RA+ positively selected. The DNA of the CDR3 is TGTGCCAGCCACAGGGGGCCCACAGATACGCAGTATTTT. This translates into CASHRGPTDTQYF.